These 14 T cell receptor beta chains were sequenced from one sample in a study of tumor and adjacent non-tumor tissue in lung cancer. A modified ARM-PCR protocol with three rounds of nested PCR amplified TCRbeta. One entry per CDR3 protein results from TCRdb running MiXCR on the multiplex PCR reads. The repertoire has 71,000 or so distinct CDR3 sequences, around 86% of them found once; the top ten carry roughly 13%. This sample's RNA came from whole unsorted tissue. Sequencing was performed on lung tumor tissue. The receptors here all came from a woman aged 50 to 65 with non-small cell lung cancer.

In regard to this clonotype: At one end the junction does not follow the germline gene, possibly because of a read error. CDR3 nucleotides: TGCAGTGCTAGGATCCCGGGACTAGCGGGAGTGGGCAATGAACAGTTATTC. Its protein product is CSARIPGLAGVGNEQLF. This chain connects TRBV20-1 to TRBJ2-1; 14 bases are shared with TRBD2. The germline CDR1 and CDR2 sequences are DFQATT and SNEGSKA (reference sequence). The CDR3 is 17 amino acids.

To note about this clonotype: This is likely a read error, given that the CDR3 carries no conserved phenylalanine or tryptophan at its end. The limits of the CDR3 on the DNA are not certain, so only TCRdb's listed CDR3 is given. The chain couples TRBV11-2 to TRBJ1-2; the listed D gene, TRBD1, was not tested against the DNA. In germline, CDR1 is SGHAT, CDR2 FQNNGV. The CDR3 is 13 residues long, counting both termini. The CDR3 sequence is CASSLDMGDGYTL.

Concerning this clonotype itself: The conserved phenylalanine or tryptophan normally closing the CDR3 is absent here, so this likely arose from a read error. V and J are TRBV6-1 and TRBJ2-1; TRBD1 or TRBD2 may be the D gene (5 bases each). The germline gives CDR1 MNHNS, CDR2 SASEGT. The CDR3 totals 15 residues. The DNA of the CDR3 is TGTGCCAGCAGCGCCCGGGACGGGACCTACAATGACCAGTTCCTC. Translated: CASSARDGTYNDQFL.

A single count supports this clonotype. A much larger clone is a single base away; this may be a read error. The chain couples TRBV7-9 to TRBJ2-1; D ambiguous. This CDR3 comprises 10 residues. The germline V gene encodes CDR1 SEHNR and CDR2 FQNEAQ (reference sequence). In DNA form, the CDR3 reads TGTGCCAGCGGGTTTAATGAGCAGATCTTC. The encoded protein is CASGFNEQIF.

Points on this clonotype: Without the conserved terminal phenylalanine or tryptophan, this CDR3 likely stems from a read error. V usage is TRBV6-2 or TRBV6-3 and J usage is TRBJ2-1; 13 nucleotides agree with TRBD2. Trimming at V came to 7 bases and at J to 7 bases, leaving 7 bases not matched to a gene. CDR1 and CDR2 (germline): MNHEY, SVGEGT. This CDR3 contains 15 residues. CDR3 protein: CASNSGLAGVNEQFL. CDR3 sequence (DNA): TGTGCCAGCAACTCCGGACTAGCGGGAGTTAATGAGCAGTTCTTA.

Concerning this clonotype: The germline gene is not matched at one end of the junction; a read error may be the cause. Here the CDR3 DNA reads TGTGTCAGCAGTCGCAGGGGAAATGAAGTTTTCTTT. This translates into CVSSRRGNEVFF. J is TRBJ1-1 and V is TRBV6-5; a possible D gene is TRBD1 (6 bases). This CDR3 is built from 12 residues. Germline assignment: CDR1 MNHEY and CDR2 SVGAGI.

This clonotype was picked up one time. V and J are TRBV28 and TRBJ1-4; the D is unclear. Trimming cost V 6 bases and J 11 bases, with 16 bases left between them. The CDR3 sequence is 13 residues long. Germline CDR1 reads MDHEN; CDR2 reads SYDVKM. CDR3 residues: CASSLGYSGKLFF. CDR3 DNA sequence: TGTGCCAGCAGCCTTGGATACAGTGGGAAACTGTTTTTT.

A remark on this clonotype: Here the CDR3 omits its conserved ending phenylalanine or tryptophan, so a read error is the likely source. Because the CDR3's place on the DNA is in doubt, the DNA is left out and the CDR3 is given as listed by TCRdb. The V and J genes are TRBV6-2 or TRBV6-3 and TRBJ2-2; TRBD1, the table's D call, lacks a check against the DNA. CDR1 is MNHEY and CDR2 is SVGEGT in the germline V gene. Counting both end residues, the CDR3 totals 14 amino acids. The CDR3 loop is CASTLGRDTGELCL.

In nucleotides, the CDR3 is TGCAGCGGATCGGACAGCCTCGTGCAGTACTTC. Translated: CSGSDSLVQYF. The chain is built from TRBV29-1 and TRBJ2-7; possible D gene TRBD1, 6 bases. The length of the CDR3 is 11 residues. Looked up from germline, CDR1 is SQVTM and CDR2 is ANQGSEA. V was shortened by 7 bases and J by 9 bases, with 16 bases between the two germline ends.

The V and J genes are TRBV5-1 and TRBJ2-3; possible D gene TRBD1, 6 bases. The end of the DNA is better explained by TRBJ1-5, so the J call may be wrong. This CDR3 has 15 residues. From germline, CDR1 is SGHRS and CDR2 YFSETQ. Here the CDR3 reads CASSLVGRGPDTQHF. The CDR3 bases are TGCGCCAGCAGCTTGGTTGGCAGGGGCCCTGATACGCAGCATTTT.

A remark on this clonotype: One end of the junction does not line up with germline, which may come from a read error. The chain recombines TRBV20-1 with TRBJ2-7; perhaps TRBD1 as D (5 bases). Germline values: CDR1 DFQATT, CDR2 SNEGSKA (reference sequence). The CDR3 covers 15 residues. CDR3 region: CRARDSGLTSYEQYF. The CDR3 bases are TGCAGAGCTAGAGACTCAGGGCTAACCTCCTACGAGCAGTACTTC.

This chain uses TRBV12-3 or TRBV12-4 with TRBJ1-2; D is possibly TRBD1 (5 bases). The V end lost 2 bases, the J end lost 4 bases, and 14 bases lay between the germline ends. The length of the CDR3 is 15 residues. The DNA of the CDR3 is TGTGCCAGCAGTTTATACGAAGGGGAGGTCTATGGCTACACCTTC. It yields the protein CASSLYEGEVYGYTF.

Details on this clonotype: A read error may produce the germline difference seen at one junction end. The gene calls are TRBV6-2 or TRBV6-3 and TRBJ2-2, with D hard to call. Germline V lookup: CDR1 MNHEY, CDR2 SVGEGT. This CDR3 has 13 amino acids. The CDR3 sequence: CASSNTNTGELFF. CDR3 DNA: TGTGCCAGCAGTAATACGAACACAGGGGAGCTGTTTTTT.

A note on this clonotype: In this CDR3 the conserved last residue, phenylalanine or tryptophan, is missing, so a read error is likely. It is unclear where the CDR3 begins or ends on the DNA, so no DNA is shown, and the CDR3 is as TCRdb lists it. The chain has TRBV29-1 and TRBJ2-5; the DNA was not compared with TRBD2, the D call given in the table. Germline V gives CDR1 SQVTM, CDR2 ANQGSEA. A total of 16 residues make up the CDR3, ends included. CDR3 sequence: CSVAGGSGRVGETQYL.